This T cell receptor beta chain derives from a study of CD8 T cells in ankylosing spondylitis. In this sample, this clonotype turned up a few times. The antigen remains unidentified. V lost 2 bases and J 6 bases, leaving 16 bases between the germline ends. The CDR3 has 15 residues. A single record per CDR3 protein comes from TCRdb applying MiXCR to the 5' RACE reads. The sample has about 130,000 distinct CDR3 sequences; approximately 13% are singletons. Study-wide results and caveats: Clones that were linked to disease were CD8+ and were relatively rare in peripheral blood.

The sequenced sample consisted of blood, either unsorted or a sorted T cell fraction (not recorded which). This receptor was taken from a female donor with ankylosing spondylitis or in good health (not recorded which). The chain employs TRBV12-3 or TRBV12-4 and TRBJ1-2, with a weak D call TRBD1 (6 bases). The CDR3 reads CASSLRAGERDGYTF. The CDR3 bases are TGTGCCAGCAGTTTAAGGGCAGGGGAACGAGATGGCTACACCTTC.